This record covers a single TCR beta chain. The data originate from a study of blood T cell repertoires in COVID-19. Overall study context: The United States, Italy and Spain supplied acute and convalescent COVID-19 samples. PBMCs, B-cell-depleted T cells, or T cells were the source of the cDNA or gDNA that made up the material.

Trimming stripped 5 bases from V and 0 bases from J, with 11 bases between. CDR1 SGHTA and CDR2 FQGTGA come from the germline V gene. The CDR3 runs to 15 residues. Original analysis: Estimates of nucleated cell counts were drawn from the amplification of reference gene primers. Generated by immunoSEQ multiplex PCR, the TCRdb table keeps only in-frame clones and is missing some. From that table come the V and J calls and clone size; the DNA was used to work out D and trimming. The data show hundreds of thousands of clones, with 88% seen just once and 3% held by the top ten. Assignment of participants to cohorts was predicated upon participant-reported clinical history.

The specimen was PBMCs or T cells enriched from blood (not recorded which). This TCR was recovered from a woman in her forties or fifties who had recovered from COVID-19. The chain links TRBV7-3 to TRBJ2-1; D is unclear. CDR3 region: CASSATGSSYNEQFF. The CDR3 bases are TGTGCCAGCAGCGCGACTGGAAGCTCCTACAATGAGCAGTTCTTC.